Below, 22 T cell receptor beta chains from the same sample are listed, as sequenced in a study of Ad26.COV2.S vaccination and SARS-CoV-2 variants. Stated treatment: 19 received Ad26.COV2.S at low or high dose, single or two shots; five or six received placebo; per-sample allocation not given. Sample collection was performed on day 63 after the first vaccine or placebo injection. The data were produced by immunoSEQ multiplex PCR, yet TCRdb's version contains in-frame clones alone and is incomplete. The data hold over 450,000 clones, with nearly 90% observed a single time. The source was peripheral blood, collected in a trial of Ad26.COV2.S vaccine versus placebo. These receptors originate from a person between 18 and 65 years old who received the Ad26.COV2.S COVID-19 vaccine or a placebo.

V and J are TRBV20-1 and TRBJ2-3; TRBD1 aligns across 9 bases. Germline V gives CDR1 DFQATT, CDR2 SNEGSKA (reference sequence). The CDR3 consists of 15 residues. Trimming cost V 3 bases and J 1 base; bases outside gene matches: 5. The CDR3 bases are TGCAGTGCTAGTCTGAGGACAGGGGGCACAGATACGCAGTATTTT. Amino acids: CSASLRTGGTDTQYF.

V is TRBV3-1 (or the pseudogene TRBV3-2) and J is TRBJ2-5; D may match TRBD1 or TRBD2 (5 bases each). V lost 4 bases and J 3 bases, leaving 15 bases between the germline ends. Germline V lookup: CDR1 LGHDT, CDR2 YNNKEL (reference sequence). The CDR3 runs 15 residues. CDR3 sequence: CASSLLRGTKETQYF. CDR3 DNA sequence: TGTGCCAGCAGCCTTCTACGAGGGACGAAAGAGACCCAGTACTTC.

The chain joins TRBV14 to TRBJ2-1; tentative D call: TRBD1 (6 bases). The CDR3 has 15 amino acids. Germline values: CDR1 SGHDN, CDR2 FVKESK. V shed 4 bases and J shed 8 bases, with 18 bases lying between them. Written as DNA, the CDR3 is TGTGCCAGCAGCCGGCTGGCAGGGACACACGATGAGCAGTTCTTC. Its translation: CASSRLAGTHDEQFF.

This clone was observed a single time. This chain joins TRBV2 and TRBJ2-7; D may be TRBD1 (6 bases). Germline CDR1 is SNHLY and CDR2 is FYNNEI. The CDR3 totals 17 residues. Trimming removed 7 bases from V and 6 bases from J, with 28 bases in between. CDR3 region: CASKTETKQGPRVEQYF. CDR3 coding DNA: TGTGCCAGCAAAACCGAGACCAAACAGGGCCCGCGGGTCGAGCAGTACTTC. Based on the CDR3 plus reference TRBV2 and TRBJ2-7, the full variable domain is EPEVTQTPSHQVTQMGQEVILRCVPISNHLYFYWYRQILGQKVEFLVSFYNNEISEKSEIFDDQFSVERPDGSNFTLKIRSTKLEDSAMYFCASKTETKQGPRVEQYFGPGTRLTVT.

This clone was seen a single time. The same CDR3 can be traced to other DNA sequences in this sample. The gene calls are TRBV28 and TRBJ1-5; the D is unclear. Germline V gene lookup returns CDR1 MDHEN and CDR2 SYDVKM. The CDR3 sequence is 12 residues long. V was trimmed by 3 bases and J by 4 bases, leaving 4 bases between them. DNA for the CDR3: TGTGCCAGCAGTTTCTCAAATCAGCCCCAGCATTTT. Translated, it gives CASSFSNQPQHF.

This chain joins TRBV25-1 and TRBJ2-3; D gene ambiguous. V was clipped by 0 bases and J by 0 bases, with 4 bases between them. This CDR3 has 14 amino acids. Germline CDR1 MGHDK, CDR2 SYGVNS. CDR3 loop: CASSEYRSTDTQYF. CDR3 nucleotides: TGTGCCAGCAGTGAATATCGAAGCACAGATACGCAGTATTTT.

The chain has TRBV11-2 and TRBJ2-2; 9 bases are shared with TRBD1. Unmatched junction bases numbered 9, after V lost 5 bases and J lost 5 bases. CDR3 length equals 16 residues. Germline V gene sequence: CDR1 SGHAT, CDR2 FQNNGV. For the CDR3, the DNA is TGTGCCAGCAGCCCAGCTATAGGGACAGGGACCGGGGAGCTGTTTTTT. It yields the protein CASSPAIGTGTGELFF.

As DNA, the CDR3 is TGTGCCAGCAGCCGGGGGCTGGGCGAAAAACTGTTTTTT. Translation: CASSRGLGEKLFF. V usage is TRBV5-4 and J usage is TRBJ1-4; the D gene is possibly TRBD1 (6 bases). The CDR3 is 13 amino acids. CDR1 is SGHNT, CDR2 YYREEE, per germline (reference sequence). Trimming stripped 4 bases from V and 8 bases from J, with 12 bases between.

The gene calls are TRBV10-3 and TRBJ2-5; 10 positions agree with TRBD2. After removal of 11 bases from V and 4 bases from J, the junction contained 4 bases not matched to a gene. Looked up from germline, CDR1 is ENHRY and CDR2 is SYGVKD. The length of the CDR3 is 12 residues. The CDR3 nucleotides are TGTGCCGCACGGACTAGCGGAGAGACCCAGTACTTC. This codes for CAARTSGETQYF.

This chain joins TRBV14 and TRBJ2-1, with 8 bases matching TRBD2. Germline trimming cut 4 bases from V and 3 bases from J; bases unmatched to any gene: 5. The CDR3 runs 15 residues. Per germline, CDR1 SGHDN and CDR2 FVKESK. The CDR3 region is CASSPPGTSYNEQFF. The CDR3 nucleotides read TGTGCCAGCAGCCCGCCCGGGACTAGCTACAATGAGCAGTTCTTC.

This clone was counted a few times. This chain uses TRBV19 with TRBJ2-7; the D gene is possibly TRBD1 (6 bases). Per germline, CDR1 LNHDA and CDR2 SQIVND (reference sequence). V was shortened by 4 bases and J by 2 bases, with 12 bases between the two germline ends. The CDR3 has 14 amino acids. The CDR3 reads CASSTPRGPYEQYF. The CDR3 DNA sequence: TGTGCCAGTAGTACCCCCAGGGGCCCCTACGAGCAGTACTTC.

The chain links TRBV6-2 or TRBV6-3 to TRBJ2-4, with 8 bases that match TRBD1. Per the germline V gene, CDR1 is MNHEY and CDR2 is SVGEGT. The CDR3 totals 15 residues. After removal of 6 bases from V and 0 bases from J, the junction contained 4 bases not matched to a gene. The CDR3 nucleotides are TGTGCCAGCAGCGGACAGGGACTAGCCAAAAACATTCAGTACTTC. Residues: CASSGQGLAKNIQYF.

The chain combines TRBV27 with TRBJ1-2, with D uncertain. Trimming stripped 6 bases from V and 5 bases from J, with 22 bases between. Germline lookup yields CDR1 MNHEY and CDR2 SMNVEV (reference sequence). The CDR3 extends over 16 amino acids. The CDR3 here is CASSLTRRTKLYGYTF. CDR3 DNA sequence: TGTGCCAGCAGCCTTACTAGACGGACTAAACTGTATGGCTACACCTTC.

The gene calls are TRBV5-4 and TRBJ2-5, with TRBD2 matching over 13 bases. This CDR3 is built from 16 residues. Germline values: CDR1 SGHNT, CDR2 YYREEE (reference sequence). V lost 4 bases, J lost 4 bases, and 7 bases stayed unmatched. CDR3 nucleotides: TGTGCCAGCAGCCCTGGACTAGCGGGAGTTCGAGAGACCCAGTACTTC. Its translation: CASSPGLAGVRETQYF.

The CDR3 region has the DNA TGCGCCAGCAGCCCGAAGGCCAGGGGCTATGGCTACACCTTC. This translates into CASSPKARGYGYTF. The chain carries TRBV4-3 and TRBJ1-2, with D maybe TRBD1 (6 bases). Germline values: CDR1 LGHNA, CDR2 YSLEER. The CDR3 is 14 amino acids. V lost 4 bases to trimming and J lost 4 bases, with 13 bases between them.

The chain combines TRBV7-3 with TRBJ2-7; D is unclear. The CDR3 length is 16 residues. V lost 1 base to trimming and J lost 3 bases, with 16 bases between them. The germline gives CDR1 SGHTA, CDR2 FQGTGA. Here the CDR3 DNA reads TGTGCCAGCAGCTTAAGTCGGGCCCTCGAGTTCTACGAGCAGTACTTC. This gives the protein CASSLSRALEFYEQYF.

This clone was recorded only once. The CDR3 DNA reads TGTGCCAGTAGTACCGGGACAGGGCATGAAAAACTGTTTTTT. Amino acid sequence: CASSTGTGHEKLFF. The chain carries TRBV19 and TRBJ1-4; TRBD1 matches at 9 bases. This CDR3 has 14 residues. J was trimmed by 6 bases and V by 4 bases; bases with no gene match: 3. CDR1 LNHDA and CDR2 SQIVND come from the germline V gene (reference sequence).

This sequence joins TRBV7-9 and TRBJ2-1; D assignment may be TRBD1 or TRBD2 (5 bases each). Trimming cost V 8 bases and J 7 bases, with 21 bases left between them. The CDR3 has 15 residues. Germline V lookup: CDR1 SEHNR, CDR2 FQNEAQ (reference sequence). Here the CDR3 DNA reads TGTGCCAGCTGCTCCGGGACGGGCTTCTCGAATGAGCAGTTCTTC. Translation gives CASCSGTGFSNEQFF.

V gene TRBV3-1 (or the pseudogene TRBV3-2) combines with J gene TRBJ2-1; D unresolved. Trimming removed 4 bases from V and 0 bases from J, with 7 bases in between. Germline-derived CDR1 and CDR2 are LGHDT and YNNKEL (reference sequence). CDR3 size: 14 residues. CDR3 bases: TGTGCCAGCAGCCCTAGGAGCTCCTACAATGAGCAGTTCTTC. It translates to CASSPRSSYNEQFF.

This clone has only one observation. This rearrangement joins TRBV6-5 to TRBJ2-1; D is unclear. Germline V lookup: CDR1 MNHEY, CDR2 SVGAGI. Trimming removed 1 base at V and 5 bases at J, with 6 bases between. The CDR3 has 13 amino acids. CDR3 in DNA: TGTGCCAGCAGTTACTTCAGTGACAATGAGCAGTTCTTC. It is translated as CASSYFSDNEQFF.

The chain recombines TRBV5-1 with TRBJ1-6; D call uncertain. The CDR3 loop spans 15 amino acids. Germline assignment: CDR1 SGHRS and CDR2 YFSETQ. With 0 bases removed from V and 10 bases from J, the gap between germline ends came to 14 bases. Here the CDR3 DNA reads TGCGCCAGCAGCTTGGAGCCTCTAGACGGATCACCCCTCCACTTT. Translation gives CASSLEPLDGSPLHF.

The rearrangement joins TRBV7-2 to TRBJ2-2; 11 positions match TRBD1. The germline V gene encodes CDR1 SGHTA and CDR2 FQGNSA. J gave up 5 bases and V 1 base, and 3 bases lay outside the gene matches. The CDR3 extends over 16 amino acids. The CDR3 is CASSLVGTGGTGELFF. For the CDR3, the DNA is TGTGCCAGCAGCTTAGTAGGGACAGGGGGTACCGGGGAGCTGTTTTTT.